The entry below gives a single T cell receptor beta chain sequence along with its context. The data belong to a study of blood T cell repertoires in COVID-19. Profiling relied on immunoSEQ multiplex PCR, and the TCRdb table lists in-frame clones only, not all of them. The repertoire holds over 400,000 clones, with 80% to 90% as singletons. Trimming removed 7 bases at V and 4 bases at J, with 14 bases between. There are 14 residues in the CDR3. Germline V gene lookup returns CDR1 LNHDA and CDR2 SQIVND (reference sequence). Membership in each cohort depended on participant-reported clinical history. The specimen sequenced was PBMCs or T cells enriched from blood (not recorded which). The V gene is TRBV19, the J gene TRBJ1-5; no definite D call. The sequence derives from a woman aged 60 to 75 who had recovered from COVID-19. The CDR3 here is CASIGRTLNQPQHF. The CDR3 region has the DNA TGTGCCAGTATAGGGAGGACTTTAAATCAGCCCCAGCATTTT.